The present TCR beta chain was sequenced within a study of cytomegalovirus exposure and HLA in healthy donors. Only in-frame clones appear in the TCRdb table, and some are missing; sequencing was by immunoSEQ multiplex PCR. The profile shows some 140,000 clones, 65% to 90% of them singletons. The CDR3 runs 12 residues. Germline V CDR1 and CDR2: SGDLS, YYNGEE. Trimming removed 0 bases at V and 3 bases at J, with 3 bases between. The receptor was derived from a man between 18 and 35 years old in good health and CMV-seropositive. Sequenced input: PBMCs. V gene TRBV9 combines with J gene TRBJ1-2; D remains ambiguous. This CDR3 reads CASSVGHYGYTF. Written as DNA, the CDR3 is TGTGCCAGCAGCGTAGGGCACTATGGCTACACCTTC.